This T cell receptor beta chain was profiled in a study of tumor and adjacent non-tumor tissue in lung cancer. With regard to this clonotype: Antigen unknown. A clone one base away is much larger, so this may be a read error.

Per the germline V gene, CDR1 is DFQATT and CDR2 is SNEGSKA (reference sequence). Trimming shortened V by 0 bases and J by 5 bases, and 14 bases separated the two germline ends. The CDR3 is 15 residues long. Overall study results and limits: Tumor tissue had significantly higher TCR diversity than normal lung. Tumor repertoires had a smaller top 100 clone share than normal lung.

A modified ARM-PCR protocol with three rounds of nested PCR amplified TCRbeta. TCRdb passed the multiplex PCR reads through MiXCR, listing each CDR3 protein once. Of tens of thousands of distinct CDR3 sequences in the sample, around 65% are singletons; the top ten hold approximately 12%. This sample's RNA came from whole unsorted tissue. Chemotherapy-naive patients with new lung cancer underwent thoracic surgery in China, August–late 2014. Sequencing was done on a sample of lung tumor tissue. This clonotype originated in a woman between 65 and 79 years old with non-small cell lung cancer. This sequence joins TRBV20-1 and TRBJ2-1; D may be TRBD2 (5 bases). Written as DNA, the CDR3 is TGCAGTGCTAGAGATCGGGGTAGCGCCCACAATGAGCAGTTCTTC. This gives the protein CSARDRGSAHNEQFF.